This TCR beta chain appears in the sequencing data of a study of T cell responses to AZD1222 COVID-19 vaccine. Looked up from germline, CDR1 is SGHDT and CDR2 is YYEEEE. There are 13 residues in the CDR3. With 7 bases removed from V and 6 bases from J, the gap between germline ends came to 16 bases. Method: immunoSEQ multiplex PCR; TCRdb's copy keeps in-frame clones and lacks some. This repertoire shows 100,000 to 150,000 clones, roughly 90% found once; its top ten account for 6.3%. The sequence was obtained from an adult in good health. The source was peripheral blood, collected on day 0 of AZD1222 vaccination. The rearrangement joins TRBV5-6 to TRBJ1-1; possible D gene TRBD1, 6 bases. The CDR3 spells CASETQGRAEAFF. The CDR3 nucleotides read TGTGCCAGCGAAACACAGGGAAGGGCTGAAGCTTTCTTT.